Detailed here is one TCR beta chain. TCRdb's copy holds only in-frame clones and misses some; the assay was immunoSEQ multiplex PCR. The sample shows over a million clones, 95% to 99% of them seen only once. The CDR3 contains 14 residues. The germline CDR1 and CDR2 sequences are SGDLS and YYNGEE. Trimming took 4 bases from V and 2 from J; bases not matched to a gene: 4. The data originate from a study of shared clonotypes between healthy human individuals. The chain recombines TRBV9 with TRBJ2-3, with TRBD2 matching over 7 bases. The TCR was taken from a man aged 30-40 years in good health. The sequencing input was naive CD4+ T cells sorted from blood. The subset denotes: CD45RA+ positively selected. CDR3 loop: CASSLLAFTDTQYF. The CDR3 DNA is TGTGCCAGCAGCCTACTAGCGTTCACAGATACGCAGTATTTT.